The 8 T cell receptor beta chains in this list originate from one sample, sequenced in a study of T cell responses to AZD1222 COVID-19 vaccine. The repertoire was sequenced with immunoSEQ multiplex PCR; TCRdb's copy has only in-frame clones and lacks some. The sample has about 150,000 clones; 90% to 95% are singletons. The sequencing used peripheral blood, collected on day 0 of AZD1222 vaccination. Receptor source: an adult in good health.

V is TRBV5-1 and J is TRBJ2-3; TRBD2 agrees at 7 bases. From germline, CDR1 is SGHRS and CDR2 YFSETQ. This CDR3 region has 14 residues. The J segment lost 2 bases and the V segment lost 3 bases, leaving 3 bases of the junction unmatched. CDR3 DNA sequence: TGCGCCAGCAGCTCGGGGGGTCTCACAGATACGCAGTATTTT. Translation gives CASSSGGLTDTQYF.

This clone was detected only a few times. The V call is TRBV2, the J call TRBJ2-7; D remains ambiguous. The CDR3 sequence is 14 residues long. From germline, CDR1 is SNHLY and CDR2 FYNNEI. This CDR3 reads CSYTGDTGSYEQYF. CDR3 coding DNA: TGTTCCTATACCGGAGACACCGGATCCTACGAGCAGTACTTC. Full variable domain (outside the CDR3, taken from reference TRBV2 and TRBJ2-7): EPEVTQTPSHQVTQMGQEVILRCVPISNHLYFYWYRQILGQKVEFLVSFYNNEISEKSEIFDDQFSVERPDGSNFTLKIRSTKLEDSAMYFCSYTGDTGSYEQYFGPGTRLTVT.

This clone was observed a handful of times. The chain combines TRBV19 with TRBJ1-5; perhaps TRBD1 as D (6 bases). Germline V gene data show CDR1 as LNHDA and CDR2 as SQIVND (reference sequence). The CDR3 runs 14 residues. V was clipped by 6 bases and J by 2 bases, with 11 bases between them. The CDR3 nucleotides read TGTGCCAGTAGGCAAGGGGGGGGCAATCAGCCCCAGCATTTT. Translating gives CASRQGGGNQPQHF.

CDR3 nucleotide sequence: TGTGCCTGGACCCTTAGGGAGGGGAACACTGAAGCTTTCTTT. This encodes CAWTLREGNTEAFF. The genes are TRBV30 and TRBJ1-1; no definite D call. V shed 4 bases and J shed 1 base, with 13 bases lying between them. CDR1 is GTSNPN and CDR2 is SVGIG in the germline V gene (reference sequence). The CDR3 extends over 14 amino acids.

The sample holds a few counts of this clone. CDR3 in DNA: TGTGCCGGAGAAGCCGGGGCCTCCCTCGAGCAGTACTTC. Protein product: CAGEAGASLEQYF. The chain couples TRBV30 to TRBJ2-7; D possibly uses TRBD1 or TRBD2 (5 bases each). CDR3 size: 13 residues. The V gene's germline CDR1 is GTSNPN and CDR2 SVGIG (reference sequence). V was clipped by 8 bases and J by 6 bases, with 20 bases between them. Based on the CDR3 plus reference TRBV30 and TRBJ2-7, the full variable domain is SQTIHQWPATLVQPVGSPLSLECTVEGTSNPNLYWYRQAAGRGLQLLFYSVGIGQISSEVPQNLSASRPQDRQFILSSKKLLLSDSGFYLCAGEAGASLEQYFGPGTRLTVT.

This clone has only one observation. The CDR3 coding sequence is TGTGCCAGCAGTCGTGAAGAGACCCAGTACTTC. It is translated as CASSREETQYF. V usage is TRBV6-2 or TRBV6-3 and J usage is TRBJ2-5, with D uncertain. The germline V gene encodes CDR1 MNHEY and CDR2 SVGEGT. V was trimmed by 5 bases and J by 3 bases, leaving 4 bases between them. The CDR3 spans 11 residues.

This rearrangement joins TRBV6-2 or TRBV6-3 to TRBJ2-2, with 9 bases that match TRBD1. Germline V gene data show CDR1 as MNHEY and CDR2 as SVGEGT. Trimming took 7 bases from V and 4 from J; bases not matched to a gene: 10. The CDR3 runs to 16 residues. The CDR3, as DNA: TGTGCCAGCACCCCACGTCTGACAGGGGGCACCGGGGAGCTGTTTTTT. It translates to CASTPRLTGGTGELFF.

The chain recombines TRBV2 with TRBJ1-4, with 9 bases matching TRBD1. V lost 6 bases and J lost 5; bases outside the gene matches: 4. The CDR3 is made up of 14 amino acids. Germline CDR1 and CDR2: SNHLY and FYNNEI. The CDR3 bases are TGTGCCAGCAGGACAGACAGGGGGAATGAAAAACTGTTTTTT. This codes for CASRTDRGNEKLFF.